This TCR beta chain was identified in a study of cytotoxic CD8 clonotypes in ibrutinib-treated CLL. Whole-study results and caveats: Pretreatment clonality was elevated relative to age-matched healthy donors and paralleled circulating CD8+ T-cell counts. Clonotypes that were public were uncommon, and they contracted or stayed stable on treatment.

Clones were sequenced by immunoSEQ multiplex PCR, and TCRdb holds only the in-frame ones, with some missing. The data hold fewer than 50,000 clones, with over 60% observed a single time. The V and J ends lost 2 bases and 7 bases, in that order; junction bases with no gene match: 9. Germline assignment: CDR1 SGHTA and CDR2 FQGNSA. This CDR3 is 15 amino acids long. With regard to this clone: Its antigen is currently unknown.

The origin of this receptor is a human donor with chronic lymphocytic leukemia. This specimen was PBMCs, taken after 12 months of ibrutinib treatment. The chain employs TRBV7-2 and TRBJ2-3; 7 bases agree with TRBD2. CDR3 in amino acids: CASSLFSGDGNTQYF. Here the CDR3 DNA reads TGTGCCAGCAGCTTATTCAGCGGGGACGGGAATACGCAGTATTTT.